This T cell receptor (beta chain) was sequenced for a study of cytomegalovirus exposure and HLA in healthy donors. The PCR made use of 60 Vbeta and 13 Jbeta primers. Assay: immunoSEQ multiplex PCR; the TCRdb copy retains only in-frame clones and omits some. The data contain under 200,000 clones, approximately 80% of them singletons. Trimming stripped 10 bases from V and 0 bases from J, with 14 bases between. This CDR3 has 14 amino acids. Germline V lookup: CDR1 ENHRY, CDR2 SYGVKD. V gene TRBV10-3 combines with J gene TRBJ2-3; weak D call: TRBD2 (6 bases). Sequencing was performed on PBMCs. The TCR originated in a male donor in good health and CMV-seropositive. CDR3 loop: CATTAGTSTDTQYF. The DNA of the CDR3 is TGTGCCACCACGGCGGGGACTAGCACAGATACGCAGTATTTT.